This TCR beta chain was recovered during a study of shared clonotypes between healthy human individuals. V trimming: 4 bases; J trimming: 0 bases; junction bases outside the gene matches: 3. Germline values: CDR1 SGHRS, CDR2 YFSETQ. CDR3 length: 14 amino acids. Sequenced by immunoSEQ multiplex PCR; TCRdb stores in-frame clones only, minus some. Seen here are 1 million to 1.2 million clones, about 72% observed once, and the top ten hold roughly 0.9%. General observations from the study: Specimens sampled were limited to blood, with tissue repertoires likely differing.

Note on this clone: Antigen specificity is unknown.

The sequence derives from a man aged 18 to 30 in good health. Some clones in this sample may be carry-over from other donors' samples. The V call is TRBV5-1, the J call TRBJ2-7, with 8 positions matching TRBD1. Sequencing used memory CD4+ T cells from PBMCs. Subset noted: CD45RA-negative fraction. The CDR3 DNA follows: TGCGCCAGCAGCGGGGGGACAGGCTCCTACGAGCAGTACTTC. It encodes CASSGGTGSYEQYF.